Detailed here is one T cell receptor beta chain. Its target is not known. This sample was included in a study of shared clonotypes between healthy human individuals. Study results and caveats: Rarefaction indicated that sorted-subset sequencing remained incomplete although depth was large. Naive subsets typically showed greater estimated richness than memory subsets.

The table came from immunoSEQ multiplex PCR; TCRdb's copy has only in-frame clones and leaves some out. The table includes 2 million to 3 million clones, 80% to 95% detected once. V lost 4 bases and J lost 8; bases outside the gene matches: 6. The CDR3 spans 14 residues. The germline V gene encodes CDR1 MNHNS and CDR2 SASEGT. The chain uses TRBV6-1 and TRBJ1-4, with TRBD1 matching over 8 bases. The receptor's source is a man aged 18-30 years in good health. Some clones in this sample may be carry-over from other donors' samples. The sample taken for sequencing was naive CD4+ T cells from PBMCs. Sample subset: CD45RA+ positively selected. In nucleotides, the CDR3 is TGTGCCAGCAGTGTGGACAGGGTGAGAGAAAAACTGTTTTTT. Amino acid sequence: CASSVDRVREKLFF.